The 10 T cell receptor beta chains in this list originate from one sample, sequenced in a study of Ad26.COV2.S vaccination and SARS-CoV-2 variants. Treatment of the sample: some 19 received Ad26.COV2.S at low or high dose, single or two shots; roughly 5 received placebo; per-sample allocation not given. Collection of samples fell on day 63 after the first vaccine or placebo injection. The repertoire was sequenced with immunoSEQ multiplex PCR; TCRdb's copy has only in-frame clones and lacks some. The sample has 380,000 or so clones, about 85% seen once. The material sequenced was peripheral blood, taken in a trial of Ad26.COV2.S vaccine versus placebo. These receptor sequences come from a person aged 18-60 years who received the Ad26.COV2.S COVID-19 vaccine or a placebo.

V usage is TRBV27 and J usage is TRBJ2-1; TRBD2 is a possible D gene (7 bases). The CDR3 is 17 residues long. Trimming cost V 0 bases and J 0 bases, with 12 bases left between them. CDR1 MNHEY and CDR2 SMNVEV come from the germline V gene (reference sequence). The CDR3 loop is CASSLSVGGLSYNEQFF. For the CDR3, the DNA is TGTGCCAGCAGTTTATCGGTCGGGGGGCTCTCCTACAATGAGCAGTTCTTC.

This chain links TRBV19 with TRBJ1-1, with TRBD1 matching 7 bases. Germline trimming cut 2 bases from V and 1 base from J; bases unmatched to any gene: 1. The CDR3 runs to 14 residues. In germline, CDR1 is LNHDA, CDR2 SQIVND (reference sequence). The CDR3 loop is CASSIRGRNTEAFF. CDR3 nucleotides: TGTGCCAGTAGTATAAGGGGGCGGAACACTGAAGCTTTCTTT.

The genes are TRBV19 and TRBJ2-3; D is uncertain. This CDR3 is 14 amino acids long. The germline V gene has CDR1 LNHDA and CDR2 SQIVND (reference sequence). The V gene lost 0 bases and the J gene lost 7 bases, with 11 bases spanning the gap. The CDR3, as DNA: TGTGCCAGTAGTATAGAGAGTCTAGGCCATACGCAGTATTTT. This sequence encodes CASSIESLGHTQYF.

J is TRBJ2-7 and V is TRBV27, with TRBD2 as a possible D gene (5 bases). The germline V gene encodes CDR1 MNHEY and CDR2 SMNVEV (reference sequence). This CDR3 comprises 13 residues. The ends were cut back, 3 bases at V and 3 bases at J, with 9 bases in the middle. The CDR3: CASSLDCYYEQYF. CDR3 bases: TGTGCCAGCAGTTTGGACTGCTACTACGAGCAGTACTTC.

The chain uses TRBV11-1 and TRBJ2-1; D tentatively fits TRBD1 or TRBD2 (6 bases each). The length of the CDR3 is 14 residues. Germline V gene sequence: CDR1 SGHAT, CDR2 FQDESV (reference sequence). Trimming pared 10 bases from V and 2 bases from J, leaving 15 bases between. This CDR3 is CAKKARGAYNEQFF. CDR3 DNA sequence: TGTGCCAAGAAAGCGAGGGGGGCCTACAATGAGCAGTTCTTC.

V usage is TRBV5-1 and J usage is TRBJ1-3; TRBD1 is a possible D gene (6 bases). The germline V and J ends were trimmed by 0 bases and 0 bases, with 10 bases remaining between them. Germline CDR1 is SGHRS and CDR2 is YFSETQ. This CDR3 contains 16 residues. In nucleotides, the CDR3 is TGCGCCAGCAGCTTGGGCCAACAGGGCTCTGGAAACACCATATATTTT. This gives the protein CASSLGQQGSGNTIYF.

This clone has just one count. The V and J genes are TRBV5-1 and TRBJ2-2; weak D call: TRBD1 (6 bases). CDR3 length: 15 amino acids. Per the germline V gene, CDR1 is SGHRS and CDR2 is YFSETQ. V gave up 4 bases and J gave up 0 bases, with 10 bases separating them. CDR3 DNA sequence: TGCGCCAGCAGCCCGGACAGTTCGAACACCGGGGAGCTGTTTTTT. Translated, it gives CASSPDSSNTGELFF.

The rearrangement joins TRBV27 to TRBJ1-4, with TRBD1 as a possible D gene (5 bases). Between the trimmed V and J ends, which lost 1 base and 4 bases, there was a span of 10 bases. The CDR3 sequence is 15 residues long. The germline gives CDR1 MNHEY, CDR2 SMNVEV (reference sequence). Here the CDR3 DNA reads TGTGCCAGCAGTTTATGGGACGGTCATAATGAAAAACTGTTTTTT. The encoded protein is CASSLWDGHNEKLFF. The full variable domain, completed using reference TRBV27 and TRBJ1-4, is EAQVTQNPRYLITVTGKKLTVTCSQNMNHEYMSWYRQDPGLGLRQIYYSMNVEVTDKGDVPEGYKVSRKEKRNFPLILESPSPNQTSLYFCASSLWDGHNEKLFFGSGTQLSVL.

This clone was detected only once. V gene TRBV5-1 combines with J gene TRBJ2-5, with D perhaps matching TRBD1 (5 bases). This CDR3 is 13 amino acids long. Between the trimmed V and J ends, which lost 0 bases and 3 bases, there was a span of 6 bases. Germline CDR1 and CDR2: SGHRS and YFSETQ. CDR3 region: CASSLEGEETQYF. The CDR3 region has the DNA TGCGCCAGCAGCTTGGAAGGGGAAGAGACCCAGTACTTC. Full variable domain (missing parts from reference TRBV5-1 and TRBJ2-5): KAGVTQTPRYLIKTRGQQVTLSCSPISGHRSVSWYQQTPGQGLQFLFEYFSETQRNKGNFPGRFSGRQFSNSRSEMNVSTLELGDSALYLCASSLEGEETQYFGPGTRLLVL.

The V and J genes are TRBV19 and TRBJ1-1, with D possibly matching TRBD1 (5 bases). This CDR3 is 11 amino acids long. With 4 bases removed from V and 7 bases from J, the gap between germline ends came to 7 bases. In germline, CDR1 is LNHDA, CDR2 SQIVND (reference sequence). CDR3 residues: CASSTRDEAFF. As DNA, the CDR3 is TGTGCCAGTAGTACCAGGGATGAAGCTTTCTTT.